The source of this T cell receptor beta chain is a study of blood T cells in healthy people across ages. About the study: T cells yielded about one barcoded beta molecule per two cells through template switching.

CDR3 length equals 12 residues. V lost 6 bases and J lost 9, with 12 bases in between. Germline V CDR1 and CDR2: SGHTA, FQGNSA. This clonotype has just a few counts. Antigen: not known. Points from the study as a whole: It was found that TCR beta diversity correlated strongly with the percentage of naive T cells.

A second about 7 to 12 cycle PCR used barcoded and J-beta primers. Every cDNA was tagged by a template-switch adaptor with 12 random nucleotides. TCRdb re-analysed the 5' RACE reads in MiXCR, keeping a single row per CDR3 protein. The sample carries about 570,000 distinct CDR3 sequences, 27% recorded once. This sequence joins TRBV7-2 and TRBJ1-3; the D is unclear. Sequencing used blood. This TCR came from a woman between 65 and 79 years old in good health. The CDR3 here is CASSFGSGTIYF. In DNA, the CDR3 is TGTGCCAGCAGTTTTGGGAGCGGCACCATATATTTT.